This TCR beta chain was captured in a study of cytomegalovirus exposure and HLA in healthy donors. Background on the study: The approximately 110 validation repertoires used a platform that matched the one used for the approximately 610 first-cohort repertoires, as a later analysis reported.

V was clipped by 5 bases and J by 2 bases; unmatched bases: 6. This CDR3 contains 17 residues. Germline lookup yields CDR1 SGHTA and CDR2 FQGTGA. Findings and caveats of the study: The CMV antigen specificity of a few CMV-associated chains was confirmed through in vitro analysis.

The repertoire was sequenced with immunoSEQ multiplex PCR; TCRdb's copy has only in-frame clones and lacks some. The data show about 110,000 clones, almost 96% seen once. A note on this clone: Its antigen is currently unknown.

The rearrangement links TRBV7-3 to TRBJ2-2; TRBD2 matches 12 bases. The source of this sequence is a woman between 18 and 29 years old in good health and CMV-seronegative. Source material: PBMCs. This chain's CDR3 is CASSTTSGGPNTGELFF. CDR3 sequence (DNA): TGTGCCAGCAGCACAACTAGCGGGGGGCCAAACACCGGGGAGCTGTTTTTT.